The 9 T cell receptor beta chains below were found in one sample sequenced in a study of T cell responses to AZD1222 COVID-19 vaccine. Profiling relied on immunoSEQ multiplex PCR, and the TCRdb table lists in-frame clones only, not all of them. The data contain 60,000 or so clones, 84% of them singletons. The sequenced sample was peripheral blood, obtained on day 0 of AZD1222 vaccination. All receptors derive from an adult in good health.

This clone showed up just a few times. The chain has TRBV6-2 or TRBV6-3 and TRBJ2-1, with 12 bases aligning to TRBD2. This CDR3 has 16 amino acids. Germline V lookup: CDR1 MNHEY, CDR2 SVGEGT. The ends lost 0 bases at V and 5 bases at J; junction bases unmatched: 2. Here the CDR3 reads CASSYSRLAGDNEQFF. CDR3 DNA sequence: TGTGCCAGCAGTTACTCGAGACTAGCGGGAGACAATGAGCAGTTCTTC.

V usage is TRBV19 and J usage is TRBJ2-2; weak D call: TRBD1 (6 bases). Germline CDR1 is LNHDA and CDR2 is SQIVND (reference sequence). V was pared by 6 bases and J by 1 base, with 6 bases between. The CDR3 runs to 13 residues. The CDR3 loop reads CASRQGNTGELFF. The CDR3 coding sequence is TGTGCCAGTAGACAGGGGAACACCGGGGAGCTGTTTTTT.

The J gene is TRBJ1-2, the V gene TRBV12-3 or TRBV12-4; no firm D call. The CDR3 is 12 amino acids. V lost 7 bases and J lost 4, with 10 bases in between. CDR3 DNA: TGTGCCAGCACCGACACATTCTATGGCTACACCTTC. This gives the protein CASTDTFYGYTF.

The rearrangement uses TRBV24-1 and TRBJ2-7, with 11 bases matching TRBD1. CDR3 size: 15 residues. V lost 2 bases and J lost 3; bases outside the gene matches: 2. Looked up from germline, CDR1 is KGHDR and CDR2 is SFDVKD. This CDR3 is CATSDSGTGGYEQYF. CDR3 DNA: TGTGCCACCAGTGATTCCGGGACAGGGGGCTACGAGCAGTACTTC.

In its sample, this clone was seen once. J is TRBJ1-5 and V is TRBV5-6; no clear D gene. V was shortened by 0 bases and J by 4 bases, with 2 bases between the two germline ends. Germline CDR1 is SGHDT and CDR2 is YYEEEE. This CDR3 region has 12 residues. The CDR3, as DNA: TGTGCCAGCAGCTTGGTAAATCAGCCCCAGCATTTT. Its translation is CASSLVNQPQHF.

This sequence joins TRBV6-5 and TRBJ1-5; D is unclear. CDR1 and CDR2 from the germline V gene are MNHEY and SVGAGI. The CDR3 extends over 15 amino acids. V was clipped by 3 bases and J by 3 bases, with 12 bases between them. The CDR3 reads CASSYDRRSNQPQHF. The DNA for the CDR3 is TGTGCCAGCAGTTATGATCGGAGGTCCAATCAGCCCCAGCATTTT.

The chain is built from TRBV10-3 and TRBJ2-5; D may match TRBD1 or TRBD2 (5 bases each). Germline lookup yields CDR1 ENHRY and CDR2 SYGVKD. CDR3 size: 12 residues. Trimming shortened V by 1 base and J by 5 bases, and 5 bases separated the two germline ends. The CDR3 nucleotides are TGTGCCATCAGTGAGTGGGGGGAGACCCAGTACTTC. Protein: CAISEWGETQYF.

This chain links TRBV11-3 with TRBJ1-1; D not resolved. Germline CDR1 SGHNT, CDR2 YENEEA. V lost 1 base and J lost 0, with 6 bases in between. The CDR3 runs to 14 residues. The CDR3 is CASSLGRMNTEAFF. The CDR3 DNA is TGTGCCAGCAGCTTAGGACGGATGAACACTGAAGCTTTCTTT.

The CDR3 DNA is TGTGCCATCAGTACAGCATCCTACGAGCAGTACTTC. Translation: CAISTASYEQYF. The chain links TRBV10-3 to TRBJ2-7; D uncertain. V lost 5 bases and J lost 1, with 6 bases in between. This CDR3 is 12 amino acids long. Germline V gene lookup returns CDR1 ENHRY and CDR2 SYGVKD.